Following are 11 T cell receptor beta chains from one sample sequenced in a study of T cells after somatic rescue of genetic block. Profiled with immunoSEQ multiplex PCR; TCRdb holds only in-frame clones, not every one. The table has tens of thousands of clones, around 90% seen once. The sequencing input was peripheral blood mononuclear cells (PBMCs). These receptor sequences come from a man aged 25 to 40.

The V call is TRBV6-5, the J call TRBJ2-2; 7 nucleotides align to TRBD1. J lost 2 bases, V lost 6 bases, and 3 bases had no gene match. CDR1 is MNHEY and CDR2 is SVGAGI in the germline V gene. There are 14 residues in the CDR3. CDR3 bases: TGTGCCAGCAGCTGGGACAGAAACACCGGGGAGCTGTTTTTT. Translated: CASSWDRNTGELFF.

CDR3 nucleotides: TGCAGCGTTGGCGGGGGTAGCGCCGGGGAGCTGTTTTTT. Amino acids: CSVGGGSAGELFF. The chain is built from TRBV29-1 and TRBJ2-2; 7 bases map to TRBD2. CDR3 size: 13 residues. Germline-derived CDR1 and CDR2 are SQVTM and ANQGSEA. V lost 4 bases and J lost 6; bases outside the gene matches: 5.

This chain links TRBV15 with TRBJ2-7; no firm D call. V was shortened by 4 bases and J by 3 bases, with 10 bases between the two germline ends. In germline, CDR1 is LNHNV, CDR2 YYDKDF (reference sequence). This CDR3 comprises 13 residues. CDR3 region: CATSINADYEQYF. The DNA of the CDR3 is TGTGCCACCAGCATCAACGCCGACTACGAGCAGTACTTC.

This clone came up once. This chain joins TRBV7-9 and TRBJ1-4; tentative D call: TRBD1 (6 bases). The V gene's germline CDR1 is SEHNR and CDR2 FQNEAQ (reference sequence). The V and J ends lost 5 bases and 4 bases respectively, with 14 bases between them. The CDR3 sequence is 15 residues long. The CDR3 region is CASSPNGQNNEKLFF. CDR3 in DNA: TGTGCCAGCAGCCCGAATGGACAGAATAATGAAAAACTGTTTTTT.

The genes are TRBV13 and TRBJ2-7, with 12 bases identical to TRBD1. CDR1 is PRHDT, CDR2 FYEKMQ, per germline (reference sequence). The junction had 7 bases not matched to a gene; V was cut back by 5 bases and J by 5 bases. The CDR3 consists of 15 residues. The CDR3 reads CASSPAGTGGDEQYF. DNA for the CDR3: TGTGCCAGCAGCCCGGCCGGGACAGGGGGCGACGAGCAGTACTTC.

The chain combines TRBV28 with TRBJ2-1; TRBD2 might be the D (5 bases). Trimming left V 7 bases short and J 4 bases short, with 14 bases between. Germline lookup yields CDR1 MDHEN and CDR2 SYDVKM. This CDR3 has 14 amino acids. The CDR3 is CASIKHGVYNEQFF. The CDR3 nucleotides read TGTGCCAGCATCAAGCACGGGGTATACAATGAGCAGTTCTTC.

The chain uses TRBV7-6 and TRBJ2-2; TRBD2 matches 11 bases. Germline V CDR1 and CDR2: SGHVS, FNYEAQ. Trimming took 5 bases from V and 3 from J; bases not matched to a gene: 11. There are 18 residues in the CDR3. This CDR3 reads CASSRVAGGPLDTGELFF. In DNA, the CDR3 is TGTGCCAGCAGCCGAGTAGCGGGGGGGCCTCTAGACACCGGGGAGCTGTTTTTT.

The chain recombines TRBV7-8 with TRBJ1-1; D not resolved. The CDR3 consists of 14 residues. Trimming cost V 3 bases and J 1 base, with 9 bases left between them. Germline V gene lookup returns CDR1 SGHVS and CDR2 FQNEAQ. The CDR3: CASSLTNANTEAFF. The DNA of the CDR3 is TGTGCCAGCAGCTTGACAAACGCGAACACTGAAGCTTTCTTT.

The chain combines TRBV6-5 with TRBJ1-1, with D uncertain. The CDR3 is 14 residues long. V lost 0 bases to trimming and J lost 11 bases, with 16 bases between them. From germline, CDR1 is MNHEY and CDR2 SVGAGI. The CDR3 DNA reads as TGTGCCAGCAGTTACTCAGACTCAGCCAAAGAGGCTTTCTTT. Amino acid sequence: CASSYSDSAKEAFF.

This rearrangement joins TRBV19 to TRBJ1-5, with 8 bases that match TRBD1. This CDR3 contains 15 residues. The germline V gene encodes CDR1 LNHDA and CDR2 SQIVND (reference sequence). After removal of 4 bases from V and 7 bases from J, the junction contained 9 bases not matched to a gene. In nucleotides, the CDR3 is TGTGCCAGTAGTACCCCGGGCAGGGGGCGGCAGCCCCAGCATTTT. This encodes CASSTPGRGRQPQHF.

This clone showed up just once. The gene calls are TRBV13 and TRBJ2-3, with 12 bases aligning to TRBD2. The CDR3 length is 14 residues. CDR1 and CDR2 (germline): PRHDT, FYEKMQ (reference sequence). V lost 7 bases to trimming and J lost 4 bases; unmatched junction nucleotides: 3. The chain's CDR3 is CASNLAGGPDTQYF. The CDR3 bases are TGTGCCAGCAACCTAGCGGGGGGGCCAGATACGCAGTATTTT.